This T cell receptor beta chain is drawn from a study of beta chain features in type 1 diabetes. Study as a whole: Healthy donors and patients had similar age, gender and cell yields. Sorted cells, 90 million to 120 million in number, were examined across all samples. The study's findings and limits: HLA effects on TCRB rearrangement stayed unresolved here. VDJ junctions from patients with type 1 diabetes contained fewer insertions and more deletions.

On this clone itself: The antigen remains unidentified.

Of the isolated RNA, all was reverse transcribed, and so the sequenced material was expressed TCRB transcripts. The protocol was immunoSEQ multiplex PCR, while the TCRdb copy is restricted to in-frame clones and leaves out a portion. The data contain 220,000 or so clones, about 63% of them singletons. What was sequenced was naive CD4+ T cells from blood. This TCR was sampled from a young man in good health.

This CDR3 is CASSASGPTNEQFF. The DNA of the CDR3 is TGTGCCAGCAGTGCAAGCGGACCTACAAATGAGCAGTTCTTC. The gene calls are TRBV25-1 and TRBJ2-1; the D gene is possibly TRBD2 (5 bases). Germline V gene sequence: CDR1 MGHDK, CDR2 SYGVNS. The V gene lost 4 bases and the J gene lost 7 bases, with 14 bases spanning the gap. CDR3 length: 14 residues.